The 17 T cell receptor beta chains below all came from one sample that was sequenced in a study of CD8+CD57+ T cells in acquired aplastic anemia. Profiles of TCR beta VDJ and CDR3 were generated from a genomic DNA template. From the reads, TCRdb called clonotypes with MiXCR, one entry per CDR3 protein. The repertoire consists of 98,000 or so distinct CDR3 sequences, with 51% occurring once and the leading ten covering about 32%. Sequencing input: sorted CD4+, CD8+, or CD8+CD57+ T cells (not recorded which) from PBMCs. The receptors derive from a human donor in good health, serving as a control.

This sequence joins TRBV10-3 and TRBJ1-2; TRBD1 might be the D (6 bases). The CDR3 is 13 residues long. Germline V gene sequence: CDR1 ENHRY, CDR2 SYGVKD. Between the trimmed V and J ends, which lost 2 bases and 6 bases, there was a span of 10 bases. DNA of the CDR3: TGTGCCATCAGTGAGGTACAGGGTGATGGCTACACCTTC. Translated, it gives CAISEVQGDGYTF.

The chain uses TRBV5-5 and TRBJ1-1; 7 bases map to TRBD1. V dropped 1 base and J dropped 1; count of bases not matched to a gene: 4. The CDR3 spans 15 residues. The V gene's germline CDR1 is SGHKS and CDR2 YYEKEE (reference sequence). The CDR3 region is CASSLTGDANTEAFF. The CDR3 DNA reads as TGTGCCAGCAGCTTGACAGGGGACGCGAACACTGAAGCTTTCTTT.

This clonotype has a handful of counts. The V gene is TRBV25-1, the J gene TRBJ2-2; possibly TRBD1 or TRBD2 for D (7 bases each). Trimming removed 4 bases at V and 11 bases at J, with 23 bases between. This CDR3 has 16 amino acids. Per the germline V gene, CDR1 is MGHDK and CDR2 is SYGVNS. CDR3 DNA sequence: TGTGCCAGCAGTGGGGGGGGCAGGGGGATCAAAAACGAGCTGTTTTTT. This encodes CASSGGGRGIKNELFF.

V usage is TRBV15 and J usage is TRBJ2-7; 9 bases are shared with TRBD2. V was clipped by 3 bases and J by 2 bases; unmatched bases: 2. This CDR3 is built from 14 residues. CDR1 is LNHNV and CDR2 is YYDKDF in the germline V gene (reference sequence). The CDR3 region is CATSRTSGPYEQYF. In DNA, the CDR3 is TGTGCCACCAGCAGGACTAGCGGACCCTACGAGCAGTACTTC.

This chain joins TRBV10-3 and TRBJ1-5; D is ambiguous. The V end was cut by 4 bases, the J end by 6 bases, with 10 bases between. The CDR3 is 13 residues long. Germline V lookup: CDR1 ENHRY, CDR2 SYGVKD. CDR3 sequence reads: CAISVGGSQPQHF. As DNA, the CDR3 is TGTGCCATCAGTGTCGGAGGGTCTCAGCCCCAGCATTTT.

This clonotype was recorded at least ten times. The chain employs TRBV19 and TRBJ1-2, with no clear D. Germline V CDR1 and CDR2: LNHDA, SQIVND (reference sequence). The V end lost 5 bases, the J end lost 2 bases, and 9 bases lay between the germline ends. The CDR3 has 13 residues. In DNA, the CDR3 is TGTGCCAGTAGTCCATCAGGCAACTATGGCTACACCTTC. This gives the protein CASSPSGNYGYTF.

This clonotype appeared once. The J gene is TRBJ2-7, the V gene TRBV4-1; no definite D call. The germline V gene has CDR1 MGHRA and CDR2 YSYEKL. This CDR3 is 13 amino acids long. Trimming left V 3 bases short and J 7 bases short, with 13 bases between. This CDR3 is CASSQRRAGEQYF. The CDR3 coding sequence is TGCGCCAGCAGCCAGCGACGGGCCGGGGAGCAGTACTTC.

This clonotype has a count of ten or more. This chain links TRBV5-6 with TRBJ2-5, with TRBD1 matching 7 bases. The germline V gene encodes CDR1 SGHDT and CDR2 YYEEEE. CDR3 length: 17 amino acids. V shed 1 base, J shed 2 bases, and the junction held 11 bases outside the gene matches. CDR3 in amino acids: CASSLSYAGQEQETQYF. CDR3 in DNA: TGTGCCAGCAGCTTGAGTTACGCTGGACAGGAACAAGAGACCCAGTACTTC. The full variable domain, in which reference TRBV5-6 and TRBJ2-5 provide the parts outside the CDR3, is DAGVTQSPTHLIKTRGQQVTLRCSPKSGHDTVSWYQQALGQGPQFIFQYYEEEERQRGNFPDRFSGHQFPNYSSELNVNALLLGDSALYLCASSLSYAGQEQETQYFGPGTRLLVL.

As for this clonotype: A much larger clonotype is one base distant, so this may be a read error. The J gene is TRBJ2-4, the V gene TRBV27, with a possible D match to TRBD1 (5 bases). The CDR3 has 11 residues. V shed 5 bases and J shed 9 bases, with 8 bases lying between them. Germline V gives CDR1 MNHEY, CDR2 SMNVEV (reference sequence). CDR3 protein: CASSLGPIQYF. The CDR3 DNA reads TGTGCCAGCAGTCTGGGGCCCATTCAGTACTTC.

This clonotype has more than one count but fewer than ten. The chain recombines TRBV2 with TRBJ2-7, with 8 bases lining up with TRBD1. CDR1 and CDR2 (germline): SNHLY, FYNNEI. There are 14 residues in the CDR3. Losses at the gene ends were 6 bases for V and 5 bases for J; bases not matched to a gene: 9. The CDR3 loop is CASRRQGIIDEQYF. Here the CDR3 DNA reads TGTGCCAGCAGGAGACAGGGGATAATCGACGAGCAGTACTTC. The variable domain in full, with the rest retrieved from reference TRBV2 and TRBJ2-7, is EPEVTQTPSHQVTQMGQEVILRCVPISNHLYFYWYRQILGQKVEFLVSFYNNEISEKSEIFDDQFSVERPDGSNFTLKIRSTKLEDSAMYFCASRRQGIIDEQYFGPGTRLTVT.

V gene TRBV15 combines with J gene TRBJ2-5, with 7 positions matching TRBD1. CDR1 is LNHNV and CDR2 is YYDKDF in the germline V gene (reference sequence). CDR3 size: 15 residues. The J segment lost 7 bases and the V segment lost 5 bases, leaving 13 bases of the junction unmatched. In DNA, the CDR3 is TGTGCCACCAGCCCCTTCCGGGACAGCGAAGGGACCCAGTACTTC. This translates into CATSPFRDSEGTQYF.

V gene TRBV2 combines with J gene TRBJ2-7; perhaps TRBD1 as D (5 bases). Germline V gives CDR1 SNHLY, CDR2 FYNNEI. Trimming removed 4 bases from V and 1 base from J, with 5 bases in between. There are 12 residues in the CDR3. CDR3 nucleotides: TGTGCCAGCAGTGGGACATCCTACGAGCAGTACTTC. This encodes CASSGTSYEQYF. The entire variable domain, with the rest obtained from reference TRBV2 and TRBJ2-7, is as follows: EPEVTQTPSHQVTQMGQEVILRCVPISNHLYFYWYRQILGQKVEFLVSFYNNEISEKSEIFDDQFSVERPDGSNFTLKIRSTKLEDSAMYFCASSGTSYEQYFGPGTRLTVT.

Only a few counts were recorded for this clonotype. The chain employs TRBV19 and TRBJ2-3; D not resolved. Trimming left V 3 bases short and J 0 bases short, with 4 bases between. Germline lookup yields CDR1 LNHDA and CDR2 SQIVND (reference sequence). The CDR3 sequence is 13 residues long. The CDR3 region has the DNA TGTGCCAGTAGTATGGCTAGCACAGATACGCAGTATTTT. Protein sequence: CASSMASTDTQYF.

The chain employs TRBV7-2 and TRBJ1-1, with a tentative D call TRBD1 (5 bases). The CDR3 length is 12 residues. The V gene lost 4 bases and the J gene lost 4 bases, with 7 bases spanning the gap. Germline values: CDR1 SGHTA, CDR2 FQGNSA. CDR3 loop: CASSSRGTEAFF. The CDR3 DNA is TGTGCCAGCAGCTCTAGGGGCACTGAAGCTTTCTTT.

The V call is TRBV29-1, the J call TRBJ2-1, with D uncertain. The CDR3 has 12 residues. V dropped 7 bases and J dropped 0 bases, with 7 bases sitting between them. Germline loops: CDR1 SQVTM, CDR2 ANQGSEA. CDR3 region: CSGGSSYNEQFF. The CDR3, as DNA: TGCAGCGGAGGAAGCTCCTACAATGAGCAGTTCTTC.

This clonotype was seen ten or more times. The genes are TRBV7-8 and TRBJ1-5, with D perhaps TRBD1 (6 bases). The CDR3 extends over 17 amino acids. V dropped 1 base and J dropped 0 bases, with 13 bases sitting between them. Germline assignment: CDR1 SGHVS and CDR2 FQNEAQ. CDR3 sequence reads: CASSLVPNRDSNQPQHF. The CDR3 nucleotides are TGTGCCAGCAGCTTAGTTCCTAACAGGGATAGCAATCAGCCCCAGCATTTT.

On this clonotype: A clone one base away is much larger, so this may be a read error. The genes are TRBV12-5 and TRBJ1-5; TRBD1 is a possible D gene (5 bases). The CDR3 spans 12 residues. Trimming cost V 6 bases and J 6 bases, with 9 bases left between them. Germline CDR1 LGHNT, CDR2 FRNRAP. CDR3 in DNA: TGTGCTAGTGGACGGGGCGGTCAGCCCCAGCATTTT. Its protein product is CASGRGGQPQHF.